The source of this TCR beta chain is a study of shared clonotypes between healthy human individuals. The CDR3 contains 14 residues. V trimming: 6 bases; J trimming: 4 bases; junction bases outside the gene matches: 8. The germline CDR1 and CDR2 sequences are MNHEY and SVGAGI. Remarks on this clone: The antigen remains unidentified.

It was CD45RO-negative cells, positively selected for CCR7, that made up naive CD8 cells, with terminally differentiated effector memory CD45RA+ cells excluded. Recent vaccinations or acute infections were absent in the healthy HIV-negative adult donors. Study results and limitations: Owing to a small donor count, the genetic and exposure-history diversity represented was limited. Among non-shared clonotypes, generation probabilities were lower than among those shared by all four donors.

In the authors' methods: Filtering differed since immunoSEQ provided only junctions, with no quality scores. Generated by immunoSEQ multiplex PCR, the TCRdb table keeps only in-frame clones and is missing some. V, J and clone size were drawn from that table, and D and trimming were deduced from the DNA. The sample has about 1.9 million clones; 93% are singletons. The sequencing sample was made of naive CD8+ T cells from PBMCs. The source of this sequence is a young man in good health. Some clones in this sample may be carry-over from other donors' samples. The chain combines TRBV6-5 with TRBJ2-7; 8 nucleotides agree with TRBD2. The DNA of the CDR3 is TGTGCCAGCAGCCATGAGGAGCGGGAGTACGAGCAGTACTTC. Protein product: CASSHEEREYEQYF.